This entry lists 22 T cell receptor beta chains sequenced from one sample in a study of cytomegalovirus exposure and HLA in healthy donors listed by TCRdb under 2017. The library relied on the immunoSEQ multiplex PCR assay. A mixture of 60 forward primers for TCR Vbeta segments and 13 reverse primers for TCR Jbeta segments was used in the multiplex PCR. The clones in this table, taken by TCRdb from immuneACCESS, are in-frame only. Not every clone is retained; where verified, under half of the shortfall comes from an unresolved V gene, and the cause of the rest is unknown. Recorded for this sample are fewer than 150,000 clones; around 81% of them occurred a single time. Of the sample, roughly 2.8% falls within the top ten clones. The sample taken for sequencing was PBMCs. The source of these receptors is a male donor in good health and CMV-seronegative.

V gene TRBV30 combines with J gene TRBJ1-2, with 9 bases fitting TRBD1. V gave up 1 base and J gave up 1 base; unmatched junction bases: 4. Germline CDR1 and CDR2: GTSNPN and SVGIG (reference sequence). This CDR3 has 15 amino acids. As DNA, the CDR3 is TGTGCCTGGAGTGATATGGGACAGGGTAACTATGGCTACACCTTC. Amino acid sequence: CAWSDMGQGNYGYTF.

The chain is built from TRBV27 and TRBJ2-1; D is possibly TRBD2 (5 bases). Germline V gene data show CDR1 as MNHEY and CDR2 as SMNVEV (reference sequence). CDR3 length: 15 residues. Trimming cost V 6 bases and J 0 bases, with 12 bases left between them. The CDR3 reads CASSAGRSSYNEQFF. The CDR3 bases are TGTGCCAGCAGCGCGGGCAGGAGCTCCTACAATGAGCAGTTCTTC.

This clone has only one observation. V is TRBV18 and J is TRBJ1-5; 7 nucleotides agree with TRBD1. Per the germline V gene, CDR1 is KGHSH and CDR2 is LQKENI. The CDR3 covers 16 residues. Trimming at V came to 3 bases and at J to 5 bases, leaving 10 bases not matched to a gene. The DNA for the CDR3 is TGTGCCAGCTCACCCGGGACAGCTCAGGGGGATCAGCCCCAGCATTTT. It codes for CASSPGTAQGDQPQHF.

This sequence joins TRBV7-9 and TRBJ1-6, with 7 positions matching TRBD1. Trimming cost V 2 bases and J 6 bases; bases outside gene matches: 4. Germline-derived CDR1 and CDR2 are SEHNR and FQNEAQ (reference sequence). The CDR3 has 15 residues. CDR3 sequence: CASSLYRGRNSPLHF. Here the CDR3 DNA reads TGTGCCAGCAGCTTATACAGGGGACGTAATTCACCCCTCCACTTT.

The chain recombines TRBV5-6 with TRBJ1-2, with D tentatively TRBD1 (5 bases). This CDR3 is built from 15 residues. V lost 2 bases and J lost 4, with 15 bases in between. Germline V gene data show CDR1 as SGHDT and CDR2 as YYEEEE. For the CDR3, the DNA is TGTGCCAGCAGCTTTTACAGGCTTCCCCTCTATGGCTACACCTTC. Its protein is CASSFYRLPLYGYTF.

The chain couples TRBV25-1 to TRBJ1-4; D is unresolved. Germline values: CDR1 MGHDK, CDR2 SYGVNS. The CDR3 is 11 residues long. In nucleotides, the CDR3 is TGTGCACACGCAACTAATGAAAAACTGTTTTTT. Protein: CAHATNEKLFF.

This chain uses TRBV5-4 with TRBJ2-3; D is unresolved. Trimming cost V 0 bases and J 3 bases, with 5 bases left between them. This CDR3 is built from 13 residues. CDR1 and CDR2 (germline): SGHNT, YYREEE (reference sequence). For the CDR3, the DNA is TGTGCCAGCAGCTTGGTCCAAACAGATACGCAGTATTTT. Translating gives CASSLVQTDTQYF.

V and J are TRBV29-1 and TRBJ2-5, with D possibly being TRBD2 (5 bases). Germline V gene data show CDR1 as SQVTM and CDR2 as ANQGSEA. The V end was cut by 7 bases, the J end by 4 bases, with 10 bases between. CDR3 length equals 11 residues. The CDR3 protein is CSAGIRETQYF. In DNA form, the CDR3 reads TGCAGCGCGGGGATAAGAGAGACCCAGTACTTC. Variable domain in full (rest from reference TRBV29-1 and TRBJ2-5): SAVISQKPSRDICQRGTSLTIQCQVDSQVTMMFWYRQQPGQSLTLIATANQGSEATYESGFVIDKFPISRPNLTFSTLTVSNMSPEDSSIYLCSAGIRETQYFGPGTRLLVL.

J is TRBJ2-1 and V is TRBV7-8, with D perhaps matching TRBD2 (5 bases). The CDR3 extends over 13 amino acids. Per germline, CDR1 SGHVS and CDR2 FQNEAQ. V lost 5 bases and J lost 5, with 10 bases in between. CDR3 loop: CASSTDWDNEQFF. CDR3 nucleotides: TGTGCCAGCAGCACGGACTGGGACAATGAGCAGTTCTTC.

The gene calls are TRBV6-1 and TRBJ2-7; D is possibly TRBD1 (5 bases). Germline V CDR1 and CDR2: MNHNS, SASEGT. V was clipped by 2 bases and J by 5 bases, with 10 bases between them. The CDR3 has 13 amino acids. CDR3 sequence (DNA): TGTGCCAGCAGTGAAAGGGGTGTGGACGAGCAGTACTTC. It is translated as CASSERGVDEQYF.

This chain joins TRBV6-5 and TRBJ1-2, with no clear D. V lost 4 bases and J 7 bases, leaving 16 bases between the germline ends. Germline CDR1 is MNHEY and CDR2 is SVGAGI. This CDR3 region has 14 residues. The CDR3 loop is CASSFARSLGGYTF. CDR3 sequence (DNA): TGTGCCAGCAGTTTCGCGAGGTCCCTGGGTGGCTACACCTTC.

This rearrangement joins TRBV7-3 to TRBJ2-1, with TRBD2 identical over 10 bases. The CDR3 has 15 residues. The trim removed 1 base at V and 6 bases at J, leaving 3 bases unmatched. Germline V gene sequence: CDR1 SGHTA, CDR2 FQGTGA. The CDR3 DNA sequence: TGTGCCAGCAGCTTAAGGCTAGCGGGAGTCAATGAGCAGTTCTTC. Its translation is CASSLRLAGVNEQFF.

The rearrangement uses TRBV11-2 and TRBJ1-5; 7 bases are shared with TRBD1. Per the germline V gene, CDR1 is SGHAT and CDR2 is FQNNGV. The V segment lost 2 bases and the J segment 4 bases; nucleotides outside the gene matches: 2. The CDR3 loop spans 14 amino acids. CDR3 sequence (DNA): TGTGCCAGCAGCTTAAGACAGGGAAATCAGCCCCAGCATTTT. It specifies CASSLRQGNQPQHF.

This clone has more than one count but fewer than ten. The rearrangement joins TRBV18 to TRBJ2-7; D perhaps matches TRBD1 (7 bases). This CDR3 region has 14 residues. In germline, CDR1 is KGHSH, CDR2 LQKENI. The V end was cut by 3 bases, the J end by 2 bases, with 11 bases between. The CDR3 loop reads CASSPQGGPYEQYF. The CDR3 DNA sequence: TGTGCCAGCTCACCCCAGGGGGGCCCCTACGAGCAGTACTTC.

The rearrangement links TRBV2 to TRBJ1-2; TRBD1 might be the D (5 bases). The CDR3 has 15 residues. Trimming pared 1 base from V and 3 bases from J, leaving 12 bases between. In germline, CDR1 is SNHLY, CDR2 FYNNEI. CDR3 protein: CASSEEGVGHYGYTF. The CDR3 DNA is TGTGCCAGCAGTGAAGAAGGGGTCGGGCACTATGGCTACACCTTC.

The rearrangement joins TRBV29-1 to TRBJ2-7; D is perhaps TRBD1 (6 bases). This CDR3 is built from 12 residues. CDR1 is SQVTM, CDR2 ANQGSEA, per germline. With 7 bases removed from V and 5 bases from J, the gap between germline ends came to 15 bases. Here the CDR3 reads CSAQGSFDEQYF. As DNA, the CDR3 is TGCAGCGCCCAGGGGTCATTCGACGAGCAGTACTTC.

The CDR3 protein is CASSAPGLAYEQYF. The CDR3 DNA follows: TGTGCCAGCAGCGCACCGGGACTAGCGTACGAGCAGTACTTC. J is TRBJ2-7 and V is TRBV9; TRBD2 aligns across 10 bases. Germline V gene sequence: CDR1 SGDLS, CDR2 YYNGEE. The CDR3 covers 14 residues. V shed 3 bases and J 4 bases; nucleotides not matched to a gene: 4.

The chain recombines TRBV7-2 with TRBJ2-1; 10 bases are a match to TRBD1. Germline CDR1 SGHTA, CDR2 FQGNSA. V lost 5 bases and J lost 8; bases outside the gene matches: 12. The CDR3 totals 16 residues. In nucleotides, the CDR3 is TGTGCCAGCAGCCTAAGGGGGGGACAGGGGAGTTATGAGCAGTTCTTC. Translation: CASSLRGGQGSYEQFF.

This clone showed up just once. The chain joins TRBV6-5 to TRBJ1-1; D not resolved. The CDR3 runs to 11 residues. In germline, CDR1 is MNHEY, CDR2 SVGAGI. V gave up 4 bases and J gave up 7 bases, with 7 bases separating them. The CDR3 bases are TGTGCCAGCAGTTCCCCTTATGAAGCTTTCTTT. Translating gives CASSSPYEAFF.

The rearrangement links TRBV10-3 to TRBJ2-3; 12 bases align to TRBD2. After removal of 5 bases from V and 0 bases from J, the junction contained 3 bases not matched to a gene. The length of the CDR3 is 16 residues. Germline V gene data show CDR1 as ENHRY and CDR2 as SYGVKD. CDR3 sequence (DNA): TGTGCCATCAGTCAACTAGCGGGGGGTAGCACAGATACGCAGTATTTT. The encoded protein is CAISQLAGGSTDTQYF.

The CDR3 sequence: CASSPSLAGNTGELFF. Written as DNA, the CDR3 is TGTGCCAGCTCACCATCCCTAGCGGGGAACACCGGGGAGCTGTTTTTT. The gene calls are TRBV18 and TRBJ2-2; 8 bases are a match to TRBD2. This CDR3 region has 16 residues. V was pared by 2 bases and J by 1 base, with 3 bases of the junction left unmatched. The V gene's germline CDR1 is KGHSH and CDR2 LQKENI.

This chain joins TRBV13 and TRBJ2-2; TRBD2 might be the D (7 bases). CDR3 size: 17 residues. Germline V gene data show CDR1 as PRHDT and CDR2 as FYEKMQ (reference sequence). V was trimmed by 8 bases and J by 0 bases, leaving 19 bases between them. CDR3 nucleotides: TGTGCCAGCCGCCACAGGGTAGGGACTACGAACACCGGGGAGCTGTTTTTT. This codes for CASRHRVGTTNTGELFF.